The 3 T cell receptor beta chains given below trace back to one sample, sequenced in a study. Each CDR3 protein gets one entry after TCRdb re-called the 5' RACE reads with MiXCR. The table shows around 30,000 distinct CDR3 sequences, with 25% to 30% occurring only once. Treg sorting used a CD4+CD25+CD127-/low gate. Sequenced input: tumor-infiltrating Tregs sorted from the breast tumor. The receptors here all came from a female donor with breast cancer.

This clonotype was observed at least ten times. J is TRBJ1-5 and V is TRBV10-3; D gene uncertain. The length of the CDR3 is 13 residues. Trimming cost V 4 bases and J 4 bases, with 8 bases left between them. CDR1 ENHRY and CDR2 SYGVKD come from the germline V gene. The DNA for the CDR3 is TGTGCCATCAGTGGACAAGCTAATCAGCCCCAGCATTTT. Translating gives CAISGQANQPQHF.

There are a few counts of this clonotype. The CDR3 nucleotides read TGTGCCACCAGTGATGGGACAGCCTACACAGATACGCAGTATTTT. Translated, it gives CATSDGTAYTDTQYF. The chain recombines TRBV24-1 with TRBJ2-3; 7 bases are a match to TRBD1. V lost 3 bases to trimming and J lost 2 bases; unmatched junction nucleotides: 4. Germline-derived CDR1 and CDR2 are KGHDR and SFDVKD. The CDR3 spans 15 residues.

This clonotype was seen repeatedly, ten times or more. The chain joins TRBV13 to TRBJ1-2; 7 bases agree with TRBD1. J gave up 7 bases and V 5 bases, and 7 bases lay outside the gene matches. The CDR3 covers 13 residues. The germline gives CDR1 PRHDT, CDR2 FYEKMQ (reference sequence). CDR3 sequence (DNA): TGTGCCAGCAGCACGGCAGGGGGAGTTGGCTACACCTTC. It specifies CASSTAGGVGYTF.